A single sample is the source of the 18 T cell receptor beta chains below, sequenced in a study of T cells after posttransplantation cyclophosphamide. Methotrexate plus calcineurin inhibitor accompanied controls' myeloablative marrow transplants; sampling was 1 year later. The table came from immunoSEQ multiplex PCR; TCRdb's copy has only in-frame clones and leaves some out. The table includes about 10,000 clones, around nine tenths detected once. The sequencing used PBMCs, collected after an allogeneic stem cell transplant with a calcineurin inhibitor and methotrexate. The receptors come from a male patient between 25 and 39 years old who received an allogeneic stem cell transplant from an unrelated donor, was CMV-positive, and had no GVHD. Some of the T cells might come from the graft donor.

The chain links TRBV7-2 to TRBJ1-4; a possible D gene is TRBD1 (6 bases). V was pared by 2 bases and J by 1 base, with 14 bases between. The CDR3 has 17 amino acids. Germline V CDR1 and CDR2: SGHTA, FQGNSA. The DNA of the CDR3 is TGTGCCAGCAGCTTAAGGCAGGGGCTACGAACTAATGAAAAACTGTTTTTT. Its translation is CASSLRQGLRTNEKLFF.

This clone appeared a few times. V usage is TRBV7-2 and J usage is TRBJ2-1; perhaps TRBD1 as D (5 bases). Germline loops: CDR1 SGHTA, CDR2 FQGNSA. This CDR3 is 15 amino acids long. The V end lost 5 bases, the J end lost 0 bases, and 11 bases lay between the germline ends. CDR3 sequence (DNA): TGTGCCAGCAGCCAAGGGGCGGCCTCCTACAATGAGCAGTTCTTC. It specifies CASSQGAASYNEQFF.

Turning to this clone: Other DNA sequences in this sample translate to the same CDR3. V gene TRBV7-2 combines with J gene TRBJ2-1; D is undetermined. The CDR3 runs to 11 residues. V gave up 4 bases and J gave up 6 bases, with 4 bases separating them. The germline CDR1 and CDR2 sequences are SGHTA and FQGNSA. The CDR3 spells CASSSLNEQFF. In DNA form, the CDR3 reads TGTGCCAGCAGCTCTCTCAATGAGCAGTTCTTC.

The chain carries TRBV7-9 and TRBJ1-1; 8 bases fit TRBD1. This CDR3 has 14 residues. With 4 bases clipped from V and 5 bases from J, the junction kept 6 bases outside the gene matches. From germline, CDR1 is SEHNR and CDR2 FQNEAQ (reference sequence). CDR3 bases: TGTGCCAGCAGCTATTACAGGGGGTATACTGAAGCTTTCTTT. Translation: CASSYYRGYTEAFF.

The CDR3 reads CAISEGDRVYGYTF. The CDR3 DNA sequence: TGTGCCATCAGTGAGGGGGACAGGGTCTATGGCTACACCTTC. The rearrangement uses TRBV10-3 and TRBJ1-2; TRBD1 matches 9 bases. The CDR3 spans 14 residues. Trimming removed 2 bases from V and 4 bases from J; junction bases left unmatched: 2. Germline V CDR1 and CDR2: ENHRY, SYGVKD.

The chain combines TRBV2 with TRBJ1-1, with a possible D match to TRBD1 (5 bases). V lost 8 bases and J 6 bases, leaving 22 bases between the germline ends. The CDR3 is made up of 15 amino acids. CDR1 is SNHLY and CDR2 is FYNNEI in the germline V gene. CDR3 bases: TGTGCCAGCGGGAGGCGGCCCATGGGGACTGCTGAAGCTTTCTTT. Its protein is CASGRRPMGTAEAFF.

V usage is TRBV6-5 and J usage is TRBJ2-3; 7 nucleotides line up with TRBD1. The CDR3 consists of 15 residues. V dropped 6 bases and J dropped 4; count of bases not matched to a gene: 10. Germline CDR1 is MNHEY and CDR2 is SVGAGI. The CDR3 sequence: CASSEGARIADTQYF. The CDR3 region has the DNA TGTGCCAGCAGCGAGGGGGCGCGGATCGCAGATACGCAGTATTTT.

A note on this clone: The junction does not match germline at one end; this may be a read error. The rearrangement joins TRBV6-5 to TRBJ1-6; D unresolved. CDR3 length: 12 amino acids. Germline V CDR1 and CDR2: MNHEY, SVGAGI. The CDR3 protein is CASSPYNSPLHF. CDR3 nucleotides: TGTGCCAGCAGTCCCTACAATTCACCCCTCCACTTT.

As to this clone: An end of the junction differs from the germline gene, which may be a read error. J is TRBJ1-5 and V is TRBV6-1; D is unclear. CDR3 length: 14 amino acids. Germline V CDR1 and CDR2: MNHNS, SASEGT. Written as DNA, the CDR3 is TGTGCCAGCAGTGGGATGTGGAGCAGTCAGCCCCAGCATTTT. Residues: CASSGMWSSQPQHF.

The chain has TRBV27 and TRBJ2-7; D unclear. Deletions cut 2 bases from V and 6 bases from J, with 14 bases between. This CDR3 is 14 amino acids long. CDR1 MNHEY and CDR2 SMNVEV come from the germline V gene (reference sequence). The CDR3 DNA is TGTGCCAGCAGTTTAGGTCCGAGGCCTGGCGAGCAGTACTTC. As protein: CASSLGPRPGEQYF.

This chain joins TRBV27 and TRBJ2-7; 13 positions match TRBD2. Germline values: CDR1 MNHEY, CDR2 SMNVEV (reference sequence). The CDR3 loop spans 16 amino acids. The V and J ends lost 3 bases and 3 bases, in that order; junction bases with no gene match: 5. CDR3 in amino acids: CASSFDGTSGIYEQYF. In nucleotides, the CDR3 is TGTGCCAGCAGTTTCGATGGGACTAGCGGGATCTACGAGCAGTACTTC.

V gene TRBV11-3 combines with J gene TRBJ2-3; 11 nucleotides align to TRBD2. Germline V CDR1 and CDR2: SGHNT, YENEEA. The CDR3 is 17 amino acids. The V gene end was trimmed by 5 bases and the J gene end by 9 bases; junction bases not matched to a gene: 16. The CDR3: CASSLATGLAGSGTQYF. The DNA of the CDR3 is TGTGCCAGCAGCCTCGCCACCGGACTAGCGGGTTCAGGGACGCAGTATTTT.

This sequence joins TRBV15 and TRBJ2-7; TRBD2 agrees at 7 bases. Trimming cost V 5 bases and J 4 bases; bases outside gene matches: 11. Looked up from germline, CDR1 is LNHNV and CDR2 is YYDKDF (reference sequence). The CDR3 extends over 15 amino acids. CDR3: CATSPQPGGAYEQYF. CDR3 in DNA: TGTGCCACCAGCCCTCAGCCGGGGGGAGCATACGAGCAGTACTTC. The full variable domain, completed using reference TRBV15 and TRBJ2-7, is DAMVIQNPRYQVTQFGKPVTLSCSQTLNHNVMYWYQQKSSQAPKLLFHYYDKDFNNEADTPDNFQSRRPNTSFCFLDIRSPGLGDTAMYLCATSPQPGGAYEQYFGPGTRLTVT.

The rearrangement uses TRBV2 and TRBJ2-1; 8 bases are shared with TRBD2. V lost 4 bases to trimming and J lost 8 bases; unmatched junction nucleotides: 7. This CDR3 is built from 14 residues. Germline CDR1 reads SNHLY; CDR2 reads FYNNEI. Here the CDR3 reads CASSASGSGDEQFF. DNA for the CDR3: TGTGCCAGCAGTGCGAGCGGGAGCGGGGATGAGCAGTTCTTC.

This rearrangement joins TRBV7-3 to TRBJ2-2; 9 bases are shared with TRBD2. Losses at the gene ends were 5 bases for V and 6 bases for J; bases not matched to a gene: 4. CDR1 and CDR2 (germline): SGHTA, FQGTGA. The CDR3 runs to 14 residues. The CDR3: CASSRREGAGELFF. DNA of the CDR3: TGTGCCAGCAGCCGGCGGGAGGGGGCCGGGGAGCTGTTTTTT.

As to this clone: One junction end does not reproduce the germline sequence, and a read error may be involved. The V gene is TRBV7-3, the J gene TRBJ2-7; 8 nucleotides align to TRBD2. The CDR3 extends over 15 amino acids. Germline V gives CDR1 SGHTA, CDR2 FQGTGA. The chain's CDR3 is CAGSLAGGRRYEQYF. The CDR3 DNA sequence: TGTGCCGGCAGCTTAGCTGGCGGGAGGCGGTACGAGCAGTACTTC.

The chain employs TRBV7-2 and TRBJ2-3; 7 bases line up with TRBD2. The CDR3 sequence is 16 residues long. Germline V gives CDR1 SGHTA, CDR2 FQGNSA. Germline trimming cut 1 base from V and 2 bases from J; bases unmatched to any gene: 6. The CDR3: CASSLGWGLLTDTQYF. The DNA of the CDR3 is TGTGCCAGCAGCTTAGGATGGGGACTACTCACAGATACGCAGTATTTT.

The chain links TRBV6-1 to TRBJ2-5; TRBD2 agrees at 14 bases. Germline CDR1 and CDR2: MNHNS and SASEGT. There are 14 residues in the CDR3. Trimming at V came to 6 bases and at J to 4 bases, leaving 1 base not matched to a gene. CDR3 nucleotides: TGTGCCAGCAGCGGACTAGCGGGGGGAGAGACCCAGTACTTC. This gives the protein CASSGLAGGETQYF.